This T cell receptor beta chain was captured by sequencing in a study of blood T cell repertoires in COVID-19. Overall study: Samples representing acute and convalescent COVID-19 were sourced from the United States, Italy and Spain. PBMCs, B-cell-depleted T cells, or T cells provided the cDNA or gDNA that made up the material.

The CDR3 runs 14 residues. Trimming removed 4 bases at V and 7 bases at J, with 11 bases between. Germline CDR1 reads MDHEN; CDR2 reads SYDVKM. Original processing notes: Amplifying reference gene primers gave estimates of nucleated cell counts. Libraries were prepared by immunoSEQ multiplex PCR; TCRdb keeps only in-frame clonotypes and omits some of them. V and J calls and clone size are given by that table; D and trimming were obtained from the DNA. This repertoire shows about 370,000 clones, roughly nine tenths found once; its top ten account for about 1.7%. The study assigned cohorts using participant-reported clinical history.

Sequencing was performed on PBMCs or T cells enriched from blood (not recorded which). This sequence was found in a woman aged 25 to 45 who had recovered from COVID-19. This chain joins TRBV28 and TRBJ1-6, with a tentative D call TRBD1 (5 bases). The CDR3 loop reads CASSSGEGNSPLHF. The CDR3 DNA follows: TGTGCCAGCAGTTCGGGGGAGGGGAATTCACCCCTCCACTTT. Variable domain in full (rest from reference TRBV28 and TRBJ1-6): DVKVTQSSRYLVKRTGEKVFLECVQDMDHENMFWYRQDPGLGLRLIYFSYDVKMKEKGDIPEGYSVSREKKERFSLILESASTNQTSMYLCASSSGEGNSPLHFGNGTRLTVT.